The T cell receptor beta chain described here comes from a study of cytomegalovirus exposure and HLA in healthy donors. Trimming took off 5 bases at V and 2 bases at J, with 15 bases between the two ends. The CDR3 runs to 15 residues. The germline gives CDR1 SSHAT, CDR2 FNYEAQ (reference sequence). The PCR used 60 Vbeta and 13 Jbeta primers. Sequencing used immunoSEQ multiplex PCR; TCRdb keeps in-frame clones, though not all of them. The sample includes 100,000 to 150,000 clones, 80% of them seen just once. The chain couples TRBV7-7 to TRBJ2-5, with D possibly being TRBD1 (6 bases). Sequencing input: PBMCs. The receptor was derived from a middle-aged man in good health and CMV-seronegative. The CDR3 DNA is TGTGCCAGCAGCCGTATACAGGGATCACAAGAGACCCAGTACTTC. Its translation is CASSRIQGSQETQYF. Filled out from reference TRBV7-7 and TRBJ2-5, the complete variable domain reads GAGVSQSPRYKVTKRGQDVTLRCDPISSHATLYWYQQALGQGPEFLTYFNYEAQPDKSGLPSDRFSAERPEGSISTLTIQRTEQRDSAMYRCASSRIQGSQETQYFGPGTRLLVL.